This note documents a single TCR beta chain sequence. No antigen is known for it. This entry is derived from a study of shared clonotypes between healthy human individuals. Study-wide context: Ranging from 18 to 49 in age, donors were two women and a few men.

TCRdb keeps only in-frame clones here, not all; method: immunoSEQ multiplex PCR. The table has roughly 2.6 million clones, roughly 92% seen once. Study-wide results and limits: Sharing across four donors was highest in naive CD4 (approximately 5%) and lowest in memory CD8 (approximately 0.4%).

V was pared by 0 bases and J by 3 bases, with 3 bases of the junction left unmatched. This CDR3 is built from 15 residues. Germline CDR1 SGHRS, CDR2 YFSETQ. This chain uses TRBV5-1 with TRBJ2-4, with 7 positions matching TRBD1. Sequencing was done on a sample of naive CD4+ T cells sorted from blood. Stated subset: CD45RA+ positively selected. The source of this sequence is a man in his late teens or twenties in good health. The CDR3 here is CASSLEGQIKNIQYF. In DNA form, the CDR3 reads TGCGCCAGCAGCTTGGAGGGACAGATCAAAAACATTCAGTACTTC.